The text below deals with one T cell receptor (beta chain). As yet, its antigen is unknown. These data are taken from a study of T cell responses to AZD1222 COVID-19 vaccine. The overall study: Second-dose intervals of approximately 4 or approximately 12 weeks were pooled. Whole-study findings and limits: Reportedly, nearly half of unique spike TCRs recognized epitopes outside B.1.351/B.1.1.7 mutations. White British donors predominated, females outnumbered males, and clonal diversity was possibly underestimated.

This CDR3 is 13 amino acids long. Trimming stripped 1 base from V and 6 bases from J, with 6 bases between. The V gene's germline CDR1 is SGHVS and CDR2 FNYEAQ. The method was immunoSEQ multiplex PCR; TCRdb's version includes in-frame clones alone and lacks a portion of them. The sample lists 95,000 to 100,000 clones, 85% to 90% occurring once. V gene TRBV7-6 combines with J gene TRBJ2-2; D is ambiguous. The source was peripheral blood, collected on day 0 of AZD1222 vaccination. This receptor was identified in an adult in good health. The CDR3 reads CASSLVGPGELFF. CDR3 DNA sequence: TGTGCCAGCAGCTTAGTCGGGCCCGGGGAGCTGTTTTTT.